Presented here are 28 T cell receptor beta chains from one specimen sequenced in a study of chemoradiotherapy in HPV16-positive cancers. Profiled with immunoSEQ multiplex PCR; TCRdb holds only in-frame clones, not every one. The table includes 15,000 to 20,000 clones, over 90% detected once. Source: blood, taken from a patient who underwent chemoradiotherapy. These receptors all come from a human donor with HPV-associated anogenital cancer.

The chain uses TRBV5-6 and TRBJ2-3; the D is unclear. CDR1 is SGHDT and CDR2 is YYEEEE in the germline V gene. The CDR3 length is 12 residues. Trimming removed 2 bases from V and 5 bases from J, with 6 bases in between. CDR3 in DNA: TGTGCCAGCAGCTTACAGCAAGATACGCAGTATTTT. Amino acid sequence: CASSLQQDTQYF.

V and J are TRBV5-1 and TRBJ2-5; D perhaps matches TRBD1 (6 bases). The ends were cut back, 5 bases at V and 1 base at J, with 12 bases in the middle. The CDR3 covers 14 residues. Germline V gene sequence: CDR1 SGHRS, CDR2 YFSETQ. The CDR3, as DNA: TGCGCCAGCAGTCCCGGCAGGGGCCAAGAGACCCAGTACTTC. It yields the protein CASSPGRGQETQYF.

The chain links TRBV19 to TRBJ2-1; D not resolved. The CDR3 runs 15 residues. Germline V lookup: CDR1 LNHDA, CDR2 SQIVND (reference sequence). Trimming took 4 bases from V and 0 from J, leaving 10 bases between them. The CDR3 sequence: CASSTSLSSYNEQFF. The DNA of the CDR3 is TGTGCCAGTAGTACGAGTCTCAGCTCCTACAATGAGCAGTTCTTC.

The chain couples TRBV12-5 to TRBJ2-4; 8 bases line up with TRBD1. V lost 4 bases and J lost 8; bases outside the gene matches: 7. Germline CDR1 is LGHNT and CDR2 is FRNRAP. The CDR3 is made up of 14 amino acids. The CDR3 nucleotides are TGTGCTAGTGGTTCGGACAGGGTGTCGGACATTCAGTACTTC. Protein: CASGSDRVSDIQYF.

V usage is TRBV5-1 and J usage is TRBJ2-1; 13 bases map to TRBD2. The CDR3 contains 13 residues. Germline CDR1 SGHRS, CDR2 YFSETQ. Trimming cost V 4 bases and J 12 bases; bases outside gene matches: 4. The CDR3 DNA follows: TGCGCCAGCAGCCTGGGACTAGCGGGGCCGCAGTTCTTC. Amino acid sequence: CASSLGLAGPQFF.

This chain's CDR3 is CASSPLGSGGYGVDTQYF. The CDR3 region has the DNA TGTGCCAGCAGCCCTCTGGGGAGCGGGGGCTACGGGGTAGATACGCAGTATTTT. This chain connects TRBV13 to TRBJ2-3; 8 bases agree with TRBD2. J was trimmed by 5 bases and V by 5 bases; bases with no gene match: 18. The V gene's germline CDR1 is PRHDT and CDR2 FYEKMQ (reference sequence). The CDR3 has 18 residues.

The chain employs TRBV7-9 and TRBJ1-2; no definite D call. The CDR3 totals 13 residues. V was clipped by 7 bases and J by 2 bases, with 11 bases between them. The germline gives CDR1 SEHNR, CDR2 FQNEAQ (reference sequence). The CDR3 DNA reads TGTGCCAGCACCCCTCCATTAAACTATGGCTACACCTTC. This codes for CASTPPLNYGYTF.

This rearrangement joins TRBV9 to TRBJ2-5; no firm D call. The J call may be mistaken, given a closer DNA end match to TRBJ2-7. CDR1 is SGDLS, CDR2 YYNGEE, per germline. The CDR3 loop spans 15 amino acids. CDR3 residues: CASSVAGNLGYEQYF. CDR3 DNA: TGTGCCAGCAGCGTAGCGGGCAATCTTGGCTACGAGCAGTACTTC.

The CDR3, as DNA: TGTGCCAGCAGCTTAGGGGGGGGCAGTAGGAAAGAGACCCAGTACTTC. It specifies CASSLGGGSRKETQYF. V gene TRBV7-7 combines with J gene TRBJ2-5, with D tentatively TRBD2 (7 bases). This CDR3 region has 16 residues. Germline assignment: CDR1 SSHAT and CDR2 FNYEAQ (reference sequence). Trimming took off 1 base at V and 3 bases at J, with 15 bases between the two ends.

The chain couples TRBV11-2 to TRBJ1-1, with unresolved D. The CDR3 is made up of 11 amino acids. The germline V gene has CDR1 SGHAT and CDR2 FQNNGV. V was shortened by 1 base and J by 6 bases, with 3 bases between the two germline ends. CDR3 region: CASSLAAEAFF. The DNA for the CDR3 is TGTGCCAGCAGCTTAGCCGCTGAAGCTTTCTTT. The full variable domain, completed using reference TRBV11-2 and TRBJ1-1, is EAGVAQSPRYKIIEKRQSVAFWCNPISGHATLYWYQQILGQGPKLLIQFQNNGVVDDSQLPKDRFSAERLKGVDSTLKIQPAKLEDSAVYLCASSLAAEAFFGQGTRLTVV.

The V and J genes are TRBV10-2 and TRBJ2-3; TRBD2 aligns across 8 bases. The germline CDR1 and CDR2 sequences are WSHSY and SAAADI. Trimming took 6 bases from V and 6 from J; bases not matched to a gene: 14. The CDR3 has 16 amino acids. CDR3 in DNA: TGCGCCAGCAGAGACCGAGCGGGGGCTAGGTGGGATACGCAGTATTTT. This gives the protein CASRDRAGARWDTQYF.

V usage is TRBV5-4 and J usage is TRBJ2-5; no definite D call. The germline V gene has CDR1 SGHNT and CDR2 YYREEE (reference sequence). The V and J ends lost 0 bases and 7 bases respectively, with 10 bases between them. The CDR3 length is 13 residues. Here the CDR3 reads CASSLVSSGTQYF. In nucleotides, the CDR3 is TGTGCCAGCAGCTTGGTGTCGTCGGGGACCCAGTACTTC.

This chain connects TRBV5-1 to TRBJ2-5, with D tentatively TRBD2 (5 bases). The CDR3 loop spans 14 amino acids. Germline values: CDR1 SGHRS, CDR2 YFSETQ. The germline V and J ends were trimmed by 6 bases and 1 base, with 13 bases remaining between them. The CDR3 loop is CASKVSGFQETQYF. CDR3 coding DNA: TGCGCCAGCAAGGTATCGGGATTCCAAGAGACCCAGTACTTC.

This chain connects TRBV2 to TRBJ2-7; 8 bases fit TRBD2. The CDR3 covers 15 residues. CDR1 is SNHLY and CDR2 is FYNNEI in the germline V gene. The J segment lost 7 bases and the V segment lost 8 bases, leaving 16 bases of the junction unmatched. The CDR3 reads CASSLEAGALWEQYF. The CDR3 DNA follows: TGTGCCAGCTCCTTAGAAGCGGGGGCTTTGTGGGAGCAGTACTTC.

V usage is TRBV5-6 and J usage is TRBJ2-6; D not certain. The germline V and J ends were trimmed by 2 bases and 3 bases, with 6 bases remaining between them. This CDR3 is 14 amino acids long. The V gene's germline CDR1 is SGHDT and CDR2 YYEEEE. CDR3 amino acids: CASSFGFGANVLTF. CDR3 nucleotides: TGTGCCAGCAGCTTTGGGTTTGGGGCCAACGTCCTGACTTTC.

The chain joins TRBV9 to TRBJ2-7, with TRBD2 identical over 7 bases. The trim removed 3 bases at V and 5 bases at J, leaving 11 bases unmatched. CDR3 length equals 15 residues. CDR1 and CDR2 from the germline V gene are SGDLS and YYNGEE. The CDR3 spells CASSGFGTRGDEQYF. CDR3 nucleotides: TGTGCCAGCAGCGGATTTGGAACTCGGGGGGACGAGCAGTACTTC.

This clone has only one observation. The CDR3 DNA is TGTGCTAGTGGTTTGGTACTGGGGGACAGGGTTGAAAAACTGTTTTTT. Protein sequence: CASGLVLGDRVEKLFF. This rearrangement joins TRBV12-5 to TRBJ1-4; 9 bases fit TRBD1. Trimming cost V 0 bases and J 7 bases; bases outside gene matches: 6. The CDR3 runs to 16 residues. In germline, CDR1 is LGHNT, CDR2 FRNRAP.

This chain connects TRBV4-2 to TRBJ1-6; tentative D call: TRBD1 (5 bases). Trimming took 4 bases from V and 3 from J, leaving 13 bases between them. The germline V gene has CDR1 LGHNA and CDR2 YNFKEQ. This CDR3 has 16 residues. CDR3 in DNA: TGTGCCAGCAGCCCCCACCGGGGGGACTATAATTCACCCCTCCACTTT. Encoded protein: CASSPHRGDYNSPLHF.

The chain uses TRBV5-1 and TRBJ2-1; possible D gene TRBD1, 7 bases. Trimming shortened V by 2 bases and J by 4 bases, and 16 bases separated the two germline ends. The CDR3 is 16 residues long. CDR1 is SGHRS, CDR2 YFSETQ, per germline. CDR3 DNA: TGCGCCAGCAGCTTACGAAGCCAGGGGGGATACAATGAGCAGTTCTTC. This codes for CASSLRSQGGYNEQFF.

The chain is built from TRBV19 and TRBJ1-1; the D gene is possibly TRBD1 (5 bases). The CDR3 has 13 residues. Between the trimmed V and J ends, which lost 9 bases and 1 base, there was a span of 12 bases. Germline V CDR1 and CDR2: LNHDA, SQIVND (reference sequence). The CDR3 DNA reads as TGTGCCAGCCAAAGGGGCCGGAACACTGAAGCTTTCTTT. This sequence encodes CASQRGRNTEAFF.

The chain links TRBV10-2 to TRBJ2-7; D not resolved. CDR3 size: 15 residues. Germline V gene sequence: CDR1 WSHSY, CDR2 SAAADI. V lost 4 bases, J lost 2 bases, and 15 bases lay in between. The CDR3 DNA is TGCGCCAGCAGTGTTGGTCGGCAGACACCCTACGAGCAGTACTTC. Its translation is CASSVGRQTPYEQYF.

This clone was counted once. The rearrangement joins TRBV30 to TRBJ2-3; TRBD2 agrees at 8 bases. The CDR3 is 13 amino acids. The J segment lost 5 bases and the V segment lost 4 bases, leaving 5 bases of the junction unmatched. Germline V gene lookup returns CDR1 GTSNPN and CDR2 SVGIG (reference sequence). This chain's CDR3 is CAWTGGPGDTQYF. The CDR3 bases are TGTGCCTGGACGGGGGGGCCCGGAGATACGCAGTATTTT.

This rearrangement joins TRBV12-5 to TRBJ1-1; no clear D. The germline V gene encodes CDR1 LGHNT and CDR2 FRNRAP. The germline V and J ends were trimmed by 2 bases and 0 bases, with 7 bases remaining between them. This CDR3 has 14 residues. Written as DNA, the CDR3 is TGTGCTAGTGGTTTGACAGTTATGAACACTGAAGCTTTCTTT. Its protein is CASGLTVMNTEAFF. Filled out from reference TRBV12-5 and TRBJ1-1, the complete variable domain reads DARVTQTPRHKVTEMGQEVTMRCQPILGHNTVFWYRQTMMQGLELLAYFRNRAPLDDSGMPKDRFSAEMPDATLATLKIQPSEPRDSAVYFCASGLTVMNTEAFFGQGTRLTVV.

The chain carries TRBV5-1 and TRBJ2-5; either TRBD1 or TRBD2 may fit D (6 bases each). The germline V gene encodes CDR1 SGHRS and CDR2 YFSETQ. The CDR3 has 15 residues. Trimming took off 0 bases at V and 2 bases at J, with 11 bases between the two ends. CDR3 residues: CASSLAGANQETQYF. Written as DNA, the CDR3 is TGCGCCAGCAGCTTGGCGGGGGCCAATCAAGAGACCCAGTACTTC.

This chain connects TRBV6-1 to TRBJ1-2; 7 bases fit TRBD1. The CDR3 runs 15 residues. The germline V gene has CDR1 MNHNS and CDR2 SASEGT. J was trimmed by 4 bases and V by 1 base; bases with no gene match: 6. The CDR3 loop reads CASSEGGGASYGYTF. CDR3 DNA: TGTGCCAGCAGTGAAGGAGGGGGCGCTTCCTATGGCTACACCTTC.

The V call is TRBV6-1, the J call TRBJ2-3; D gene unclear. This CDR3 region has 16 residues. V was shortened by 4 bases and J by 3 bases, with 17 bases between the two germline ends. Germline CDR1 MNHNS, CDR2 SASEGT. CDR3 in amino acids: CASSVNSKTPTDTQYF. The DNA for the CDR3 is TGTGCCAGCAGTGTTAACAGCAAAACCCCTACAGATACGCAGTATTTT.

The rearrangement links TRBV5-1 to TRBJ1-3, with D perhaps TRBD1 (6 bases). The germline V gene encodes CDR1 SGHRS and CDR2 YFSETQ. The V end was cut by 4 bases, the J end by 4 bases, with 15 bases between. This CDR3 has 15 residues. CDR3 region: CASSPGTGLGNTIYF. CDR3 nucleotide sequence: TGCGCCAGCAGCCCAGGCACAGGGCTGGGAAACACCATATATTTT.

V gene TRBV25-1 combines with J gene TRBJ1-4, with D maybe TRBD1 (5 bases). V lost 6 bases to trimming and J lost 14 bases, with 13 bases between them. Germline V gene data show CDR1 as MGHDK and CDR2 as SYGVNS. This CDR3 has 11 amino acids. The CDR3 is CASRFGASLFF. The DNA of the CDR3 is TGTGCCAGCAGGTTTGGGGCCAGTCTGTTTTTT. Full variable domain (outside the CDR3, taken from reference TRBV25-1 and TRBJ1-4): EADIYQTPRYLVIGTGKKITLECSQTMGHDKMYWYQQDPGMELHLIHYSYGVNSTEKGDLSSESTVSRIRTEHFPLTLESARPSHTSQYLCASRFGASLFFGSGTQLSVL.